The source of this T cell receptor beta chain is a study of Ad26.COV2.S vaccination and SARS-CoV-2 variants. Findings and limits, study-wide: Placebo recipients showed lower spike-specific TCR breadth than vaccinees. The study found similar non-spike TCR breadth in vaccine and placebo recipients.

In the case of this clone: Antigen unknown.

Documented treatment: some 20 received Ad26.COV2.S at low or high dose, single or two shots; 5 received placebo; per-sample allocation not given. Sampling was done on day 63 after the first vaccine or placebo injection. It was an adult aged 18-55 years in Boston who was the donor. An Ad26 vector was used to express Wuhan-strain SARS-CoV-2 spike as the vaccine. Here immunoSEQ multiplex PCR was the method, and the copy in TCRdb shows in-frame clones only, minus some. The table lists 380,000 or so clones, about four fifths of them singletons. J was trimmed by 9 bases and V by 3 bases; bases with no gene match: 6. The CDR3 spans 13 residues. Germline lookup yields CDR1 SGDLS and CDR2 YYNGEE.

The chain joins TRBV9 to TRBJ2-1; 7 bases agree with TRBD1. Sequenced here: peripheral blood, sampled in a trial of Ad26.COV2.S vaccine versus placebo. The origin of this receptor is a person between 18 and 65 years old who received the Ad26.COV2.S COVID-19 vaccine or a placebo. The CDR3 here is CASSATTGAEQFF. The DNA for the CDR3 is TGTGCCAGCAGCGCTACCACAGGGGCTGAGCAGTTCTTC.